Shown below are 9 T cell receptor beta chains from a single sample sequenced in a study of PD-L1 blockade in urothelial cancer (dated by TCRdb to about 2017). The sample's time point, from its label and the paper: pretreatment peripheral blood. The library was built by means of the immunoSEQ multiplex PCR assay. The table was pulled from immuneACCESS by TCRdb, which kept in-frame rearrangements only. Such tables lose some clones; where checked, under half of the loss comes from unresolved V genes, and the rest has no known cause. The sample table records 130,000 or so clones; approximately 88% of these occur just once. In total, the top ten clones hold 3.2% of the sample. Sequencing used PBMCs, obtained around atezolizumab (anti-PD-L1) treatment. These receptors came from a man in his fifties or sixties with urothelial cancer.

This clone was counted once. The CDR3 DNA reads as TGTGCCAGCAGCATCAGGTCGAGCGGATACCAAGAGACCCAGTACTTC. This gives the protein CASSIRSSGYQETQYF. The chain couples TRBV27 to TRBJ2-5; TRBD2 might be the D (5 bases). Trimming removed 6 bases at V and 0 bases at J, with 17 bases between. Looked up from germline, CDR1 is MNHEY and CDR2 is SMNVEV (reference sequence). The CDR3 is 16 residues long.

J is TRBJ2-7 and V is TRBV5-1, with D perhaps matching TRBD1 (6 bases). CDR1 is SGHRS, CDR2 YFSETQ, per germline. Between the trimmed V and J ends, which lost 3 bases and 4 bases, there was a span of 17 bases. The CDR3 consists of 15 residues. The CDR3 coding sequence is TGCGCCAGCAGCTCGGAGACAGGTGTCGGTTACGAGCAGTACTTC. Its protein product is CASSSETGVGYEQYF.

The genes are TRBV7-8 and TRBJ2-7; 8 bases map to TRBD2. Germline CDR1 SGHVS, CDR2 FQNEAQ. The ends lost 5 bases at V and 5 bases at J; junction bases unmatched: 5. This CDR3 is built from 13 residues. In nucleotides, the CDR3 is TGTGCCAGCAGCGCGCGGGAGGCTAACGAGCAGTACTTC. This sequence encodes CASSAREANEQYF.

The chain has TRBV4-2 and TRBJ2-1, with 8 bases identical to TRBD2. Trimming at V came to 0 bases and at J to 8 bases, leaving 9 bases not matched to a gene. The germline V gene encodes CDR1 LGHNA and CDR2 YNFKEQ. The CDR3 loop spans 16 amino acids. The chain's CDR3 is CASSQDPQSGSHEQFF. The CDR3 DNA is TGTGCCAGCAGCCAAGACCCCCAAAGCGGGAGCCATGAGCAGTTCTTC.

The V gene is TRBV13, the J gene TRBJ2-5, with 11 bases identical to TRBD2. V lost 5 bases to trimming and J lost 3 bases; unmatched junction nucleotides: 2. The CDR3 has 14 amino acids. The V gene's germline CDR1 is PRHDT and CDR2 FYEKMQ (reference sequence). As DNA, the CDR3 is TGTGCCAGCAGCGGGGGACTAGCGGAAGAGACCCAGTACTTC. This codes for CASSGGLAEETQYF.

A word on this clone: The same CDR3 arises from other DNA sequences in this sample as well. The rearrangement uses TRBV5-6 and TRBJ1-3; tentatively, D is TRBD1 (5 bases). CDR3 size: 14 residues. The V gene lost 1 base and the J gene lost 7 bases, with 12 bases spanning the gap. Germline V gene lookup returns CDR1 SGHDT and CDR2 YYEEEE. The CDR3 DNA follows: TGTGCCAGCAGCTTGAGGAGGGGTCGTAACACCATATATTTT. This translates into CASSLRRGRNTIYF.

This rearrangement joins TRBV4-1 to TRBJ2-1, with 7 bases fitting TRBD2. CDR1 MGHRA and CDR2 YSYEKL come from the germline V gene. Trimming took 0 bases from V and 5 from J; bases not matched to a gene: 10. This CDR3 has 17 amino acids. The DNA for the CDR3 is TGCGCCAGCAGCCAAGATCGGAGGGGAGGGGTCCACAATGAGCAGTTCTTC. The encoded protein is CASSQDRRGGVHNEQFF.

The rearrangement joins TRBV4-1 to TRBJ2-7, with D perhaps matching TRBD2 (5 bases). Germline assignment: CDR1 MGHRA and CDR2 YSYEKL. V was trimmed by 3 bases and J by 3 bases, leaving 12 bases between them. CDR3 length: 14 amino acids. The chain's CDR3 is CASSQAGRGYEQYF. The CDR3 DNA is TGCGCCAGCAGCCAGGCCGGACGGGGCTACGAGCAGTACTTC.

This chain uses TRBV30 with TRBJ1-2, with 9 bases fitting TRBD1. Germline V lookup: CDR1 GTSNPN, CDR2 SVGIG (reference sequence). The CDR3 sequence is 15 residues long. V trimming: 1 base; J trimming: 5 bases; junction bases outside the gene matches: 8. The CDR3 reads CAWSAYPGTGYGYTF. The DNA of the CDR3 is TGTGCCTGGAGTGCCTACCCCGGGACAGGGTATGGCTACACCTTC.